This is a list of T cell receptor beta chains from one sample in a study of T cell repertoires and HLA-DP antigens. Measured with immunoSEQ multiplex PCR; TCRdb has only the in-frame clones, and not every one. The sample yields approximately 110,000 clones, 80% to 95% seen once. No antigen has been assigned to these receptors. The sequencing input was CD4+ T cells from PBMCs. The receptors come from a woman between 18 and 30 years old in good health and CMV-seronegative. The CDR3 runs from the conserved cysteine through the conserved F or W. A D gene is named only where the DNA matches it firmly. Clone size is shown for a subset of rows, as once, few, many or a class of expanded clone.

J gene: TRBJ1-2; clone size: NA; V gene: TRBV28; D gene: TRBD1; CDR3 protein: CASSFRDRAGGYTF; CDR3 DNA: TGTGCCAGCAGTTTTCGGGACAGGGCCGGTGGCTACACCTTC
J gene: TRBJ2-4; clone size: few; V gene: TRBV5-4; D gene: TRBD2; CDR3 protein: CASGWAGEYSNIQYF; CDR3 DNA: TGTGCCAGCGGGTGGGCGGGGGAATATTCGAACATTCAGTACTTC
J gene: TRBJ1-2; clone size: NA; V gene: TRBV5-1; D gene: NA; CDR3 protein: CASSIVPGQFNYGYTF; CDR3 DNA: TGCGCCAGCAGCATAGTGCCCGGACAGTTTAACTATGGCTACACCTTC
J gene: TRBJ2-1; clone size: NA; V gene: TRBV21-1; D gene: NA; CDR3 protein: CASSKKLAVRDEQFF; CDR3 DNA: TGTGCCAGCAGCAAAAAACTAGCGGTCCGGGATGAGCAGTTCTTC
J gene: TRBJ2-5; clone size: NA; V gene: TRBV7-6; D gene: NA; CDR3 protein: CASSLMPDLLETQYF; CDR3 DNA: TGTGCCAGCAGCTTGATGCCCGACCTGTTAGAGACCCAGTACTTC
J gene: TRBJ2-4; clone size: once; V gene: TRBV27; D gene: NA; CDR3 protein: CASSNRRETKNIQYF; CDR3 DNA: TGTGCCAGCAGCAATAGGCGGGAAACCAAAAACATTCAGTACTTC
J gene: TRBJ2-5; clone size: NA; V gene: TRBV7-9; D gene: NA; CDR3 protein: CASSPTQRIQETQYF; CDR3 DNA: TGTGCCAGCAGCCCCACCCAGCGGATCCAAGAGACCCAGTACTTC
J gene: TRBJ2-5; clone size: NA; V gene: TRBV5-6; D gene: NA; CDR3 protein: CASSLRRASQETQYF; CDR3 DNA: TGTGCCAGCAGCTTGCGCAGGGCGTCTCAAGAGACCCAGTACTTC
J gene: TRBJ1-6; clone size: NA; V gene: TRBV5-1; D gene: TRBD1; CDR3 protein: CASSTTDRGGNSPLHF; CDR3 DNA: TGCGCCAGCAGCACTACCGACAGGGGCGGTAATTCACCCCTCCACTTT
J gene: TRBJ2-3; clone size: NA; V gene: TRBV19; D gene: NA; CDR3 protein: CASSMWGDTTDTQYF; CDR3 DNA: TGTGCCAGTAGTATGTGGGGGGATACCACAGATACGCAGTATTTT